This T cell receptor beta chain was documented in a study of human T cells and chemical hapten exposure. The wider study: The study traced per-sample TCR yield variation mainly to small differences in pooled library volumes.

The starting material, unfractionated whole blood, was used for total RNA extraction. The CDR3 runs 17 residues. The V gene's germline CDR1 is ENHRY and CDR2 SYGVKD. V trimming: 10 bases; J trimming: 7 bases; junction bases outside the gene matches: 22. TCRdb re-called the 5' RACE reads with MiXCR, one entry per CDR3 protein. The data contain 100,000 to 120,000 distinct CDR3 sequences, approximately 19% of them singletons. The source of this sequence is a human donor in good health. The chain uses TRBV10-3 and TRBJ1-2; the match to TRBD1 covers 9 bases. The CDR3 region is CATQSSGTGFFSRGYTF. The CDR3 region has the DNA TGTGCCACCCAATCCTCCGGGACAGGGTTCTTTTCCCGTGGCTACACCTTC.